The entry below describes one TCR beta chain. This record comes from a study of blood T cell repertoires in COVID-19. Measured with immunoSEQ multiplex PCR; TCRdb has only the in-frame clones, and not every one. Of 200,000 or so clones listed, less than 90% are singletons. Germline V lookup: CDR1 SGHNT, CDR2 YYREEE (reference sequence). This CDR3 has 16 residues. Trimming stripped 4 bases from V and 7 bases from J, with 18 bases between. The clonotype originates from a woman aged 40 to 50 with acute or convalescent COVID-19. Sequenced material: peripheral blood. The rearrangement links TRBV5-4 to TRBJ1-6, with D maybe TRBD1 (5 bases). CDR3 loop: CASSPGGRDGNSPLHF. CDR3 nucleotide sequence: TGTGCCAGCAGCCCGGGAGGGCGGGACGGAAATTCACCCCTCCACTTT. The whole variable domain, filled in from reference TRBV5-4 and TRBJ1-6, reads ETGVTQSPTHLIKTRGQQVTLRCSSQSGHNTVSWYQQALGQGPQFIFQYYREEENGRGNFPPRFSGLQFPNYSSELNVNALELDDSALYLCASSPGGRDGNSPLHFGNGTRLTVT.